Listed below are T cell receptor beta chains from one sample, sequenced in a study of beta chain features in type 1 diabetes. Libraries were prepared by immunoSEQ multiplex PCR; TCRdb keeps only in-frame clonotypes and omits some of them. The repertoire holds hundreds of thousands of clones, with roughly 14% as singletons. The sample was naive CD4+ T cells from blood. These receptors came from a man under 40 in good health. Both conserved end residues are part of each CDR3. Each record gives: V gene, J gene, CDR3 protein.

TRBV12-5	TRBJ2-5	CASSSAGGQETQYF
TRBV29-1	TRBJ2-5	CSVEDLRGAETQYF
TRBV18	TRBJ2-5	CASSPGGETQYF
TRBV18	TRBJ2-5	CASSPRGGEETQYF
TRBV5-4	TRBJ2-1	CASRMGGSNSYNEQFF
TRBV5-1	TRBJ2-5	CASTQQTQETQYF
TRBV4-3	TRBJ2-3	CASSQRGEVRTFTDTQYF
TRBV18	TRBJ2-1	CASSMGYPYNEQFF
TRBV19	TRBJ2-4	CASSSETGASRGNIQYF
TRBV4-1	TRBJ2-1	CASYNPGGIQFF
TRBV27	TRBJ2-2	CASISLPGYGELFF
TRBV19	TRBJ2-5	CASKGTGETQYF
TRBV9	TRBJ2-5	CASSPTPYSQETQYF
TRBV2	TRBJ2-7	CASRMTGVESEQYF
TRBV6-5	TRBJ2-7	CASANAGGHEQYF
TRBV18	TRBJ2-1	CASSRVGTQWNEQFF
TRBV28	TRBJ2-1	CASTLAASTEQFF
TRBV5-6	TRBJ1-5	CASSFLAGGYRNQPQHF
TRBV21-1	TRBJ2-2	CASIGEGEGELFF
TRBV7-2	TRBJ1-1	CASTLWDGEAFF
TRBV19	TRBJ2-1	CASSVITGAGEQFF
TRBV5-1	TRBJ1-2	CASSVGYGYTF
TRBV12-2	TRBJ2-7	CASRLAAASPYEQYF
TRBV2	TRBJ2-5	CASSSVRQETQYF
TRBV5-1	TRBJ2-7	CASSRRLRDYEQYF
TRBV19	TRBJ2-5	CASSKIGGGPETQYF
TRBV4-3	TRBJ2-3	CASSQVGAASDTQYF
TRBV11-2	TRBJ2-7	CASSLEGLFNEQYF
TRBV11-3	TRBJ2-5	CASSYPMTGKETQYF
TRBV10-3	TRBJ2-2	CAISGTSKTGELFF
TRBV5-4	TRBJ2-1	CASSLFPSGSYNEQFF
TRBV29-1	TRBJ2-5	CSVERGSETQYF
TRBV5-1	TRBJ2-5	CASAGDRRETQYF
TRBV12-5	TRBJ2-1	CASTGPGLAGVREQFF
TRBV6-1	TRBJ2-5	CASSHDTGGTQYF
TRBV19	TRBJ2-1	CASSNRVADEQFF
TRBV19	TRBJ2-1	CASSLRAGTSSNEQFF
TRBV11-3	TRBJ2-1	CASSQARVSYNEQFF
TRBV6-5	TRBJ2-1	CASMRDNEQFF
TRBV11-2	TRBJ2-1	CASSFQNEQFF
TRBV4-3	TRBJ1-1	CASSPQGNTEAFF
TRBV7-2	TRBJ2-1	CASSPLVGGKSYNEQFF
TRBV4-3	TRBJ2-7	CASSLSEGPRYEQYF
TRBV5-1	TRBJ2-3	CASSFAGVGTDTQYF
TRBV11-2	TRBJ2-3	CASSFRGGSTDTQYF
TRBV10-3	TRBJ2-4	CAISVDEMDIQYF
TRBV4-2	TRBJ2-5	CASSQEPSGGYQETQYF
TRBV9	TRBJ2-1	CASSGDPFSGSEQFF
TRBV2	TRBJ2-3	CASSGGSTDTQYF
TRBV6-5	TRBJ1-5	CASSSVSYQPQHF
TRBV19	TRBJ2-3	CASTAGLADTQYF
TRBV6-4	TRBJ1-1	CASSDRAGGRRPKNTEAFF